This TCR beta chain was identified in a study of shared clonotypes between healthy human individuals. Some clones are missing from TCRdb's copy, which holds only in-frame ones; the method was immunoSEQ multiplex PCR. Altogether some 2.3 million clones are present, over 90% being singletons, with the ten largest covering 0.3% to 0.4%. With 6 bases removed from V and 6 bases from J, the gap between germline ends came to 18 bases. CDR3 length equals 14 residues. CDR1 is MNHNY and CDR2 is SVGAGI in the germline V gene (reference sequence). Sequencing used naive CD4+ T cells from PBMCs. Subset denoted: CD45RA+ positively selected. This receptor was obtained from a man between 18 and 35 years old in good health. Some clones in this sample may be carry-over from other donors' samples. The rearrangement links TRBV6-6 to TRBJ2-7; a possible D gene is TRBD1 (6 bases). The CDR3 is CASSQLQGATEQYF. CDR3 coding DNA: TGTGCCAGCAGCCAACTACAGGGCGCAACCGAGCAGTACTTC.